Following are 3 T cell receptor beta chains from one sample sequenced in a study of T cell repertoires in cytomegalovirus infection. TCRdb reprocessed the reads with MiXCR, giving one entry per CDR3 protein. The data hold 150,000 to 180,000 distinct CDR3 sequences, with about 25% observed a single time. The sample taken for sequencing was PBMCs. The receptors here all came from a human donor in good health (CMV status not recorded). Some clones in this sample may be carry-over from other donors' samples.

The table lists this clonotype with a few counts. The CDR3 here is CASSLARTGYGYTF. DNA for the CDR3: TGTGCCAGCAGCTTAGCCCGGACAGGCTATGGCTACACCTTC. The chain carries TRBV7-9 and TRBJ1-2; TRBD1 agrees at 7 bases. Germline trimming cut 0 bases from V and 4 bases from J; bases unmatched to any gene: 2. This CDR3 spans 14 amino acids. Germline CDR1 reads SEHNR; CDR2 reads FQNEAQ (reference sequence). The full variable domain, in which reference TRBV7-9 and TRBJ1-2 provide the parts outside the CDR3, is DTGVSQNPRHKITKRGQNVTFRCDPISEHNRLYWYRQTLGQGPEFLTYFQNEAQLEKSRLLSDRFSAERPKGSFSTLEIQRTEQGDSAMYLCASSLARTGYGYTFGSGTRLTVV.

The chain couples TRBV25-1 to TRBJ2-2; 8 bases are shared with TRBD2. The CDR3 extends over 18 amino acids. Losses at the gene ends were 0 bases for V and 7 bases for J; bases not matched to a gene: 13. Germline lookup yields CDR1 MGHDK and CDR2 SYGVNS. For the CDR3, the DNA is TGTGCCAGCAGTGAATATAGAGCGGGGGCGGCGGTTGGCGGGGAGCTGTTTTTT. Translating it yields CASSEYRAGAAVGGELFF.

This clonotype was counted many times. The J gene is TRBJ2-3, the V gene TRBV7-2; D not resolved. The length of the CDR3 is 13 residues. Trimming stripped 6 bases from V and 6 bases from J, with 13 bases between. The germline V gene has CDR1 SGHTA and CDR2 FQGNSA. CDR3 protein: CASSFQVADTQYF. CDR3 DNA sequence: TGTGCCAGCAGTTTCCAAGTCGCGGATACGCAGTATTTT.